These T cell receptor beta chains were read from a single sample in a study of blood T cell repertoires in COVID-19. Only in-frame clones appear in the TCRdb table, and some are missing; sequencing was by immunoSEQ multiplex PCR. Of approximately 260,000 clones in the sample, about nine tenths are singletons; the top ten hold under 2.5%. Specimen: PBMCs or T cells enriched from blood (not recorded which). The receptors were sampled from a woman aged 55-70 years who had recovered from COVID-19. Each CDR3 is given with its conserved first and last residue. A D gene is named only where the DNA matches it firmly. Rows may omit the clone size; those that give it use once, few, many or a size class.

j_call v_call d_call clone_size cdr3_nt cdr3_aa
TRBJ2-7 TRBV5-1 . few TGCGCCAGCAGCCAGGGTCAAGCCAGCCTCCACTACGAGCAGTACTTC CASSQGQASLHYEQYF
TRBJ2-1 TRBV11-3 . . TGTGCCAGCAGCTTAAATCCGGGTGGCGAGCAGTTCTTC CASSLNPGGEQFF
TRBJ1-4 TRBV6-5 . . TGTGCCAGCAGGTTAGCGGGGTTGGCTGAAAAACTGTTTTTT CASRLAGLAEKLFF
TRBJ1-6 TRBV5-1 . . TGCGCCAGCAGCTTGCTGTGGGAAACAGGGCGAAGTTCACCCCTCCACTTT CASSLLWETGRSSPLHF
TRBJ1-4 TRBV3-1/TRBV3-2 TRBD1 . TGTGCCAGCAGCCAACAGGGGGGTCTGTTTTTT CASSQQGGLFF
TRBJ2-3 TRBV4-2 TRBD2 . TGTGCCAGCAGCCAATCCGCCCGGGGAGGGGATACGCAGTATTTT CASSQSARGGDTQYF
TRBJ1-1 TRBV2 . . TGTGCCCGAGCCGAATCTCCGCAGAACACTGAAGCTTTCTTT CARAESPQNTEAFF
TRBJ1-2 TRBV30 . few TGTGCCTGGAGTGTATTCGAGGGTGATGGCTACACCTTC CAWSVFEGDGYTF
TRBJ1-5 TRBV5-1 TRBD1 . TGCGCCAGCAGCTTTGGGACAGCCAGCAATCAGCCCCAGCATTTT CASSFGTASNQPQHF
TRBJ2-1 TRBV11-3 . . TGTGCCAGCAGCTTACCCTTATCGGGATGGGACAATGAGCAGTTCTTC CASSLPLSGWDNEQFF
TRBJ1-5 TRBV28 . . TGTGCCAGCAGTTTAGACTATCAGCCCCAGCATTTT CASSLDYQPQHF
TRBJ1-1 TRBV28 TRBD1 . TGTGCCAGCAGTTACCTGACAGGGGAGGCTTTCTTT CASSYLTGEAFF
TRBJ1-3 TRBV4-1 . . TGCGCCAGCAGCCCAAGATTGGGGAGTGGAAACACCATATATTTT CASSPRLGSGNTIYF
TRBJ2-5 TRBV7-3 TRBD2 . TGTGCCAGCAGCTTAAGGCGACTAGCGGGCAGGGAGACCCAGTACTTC CASSLRRLAGRETQYF
TRBJ2-5 TRBV18 TRBD1 . TGTGCCAGCTCACCACCGGGGACAGGGGGCGTCTGGGAGACCCAGTACTTC CASSPPGTGGVWETQYF
TRBJ2-1 TRBV24-1 TRBD2 . TGTGCCACCAGTGATGGGACTAGCGGGCCTCCCTCCTACAATGAGCAGTTCTTC CATSDGTSGPPSYNEQFF
TRBJ1-1 TRBV9 . . TGTGCCAGCAGCGTAGGTCCAGGGATCACTGAAGCTTTCTTT CASSVGPGITEAFF